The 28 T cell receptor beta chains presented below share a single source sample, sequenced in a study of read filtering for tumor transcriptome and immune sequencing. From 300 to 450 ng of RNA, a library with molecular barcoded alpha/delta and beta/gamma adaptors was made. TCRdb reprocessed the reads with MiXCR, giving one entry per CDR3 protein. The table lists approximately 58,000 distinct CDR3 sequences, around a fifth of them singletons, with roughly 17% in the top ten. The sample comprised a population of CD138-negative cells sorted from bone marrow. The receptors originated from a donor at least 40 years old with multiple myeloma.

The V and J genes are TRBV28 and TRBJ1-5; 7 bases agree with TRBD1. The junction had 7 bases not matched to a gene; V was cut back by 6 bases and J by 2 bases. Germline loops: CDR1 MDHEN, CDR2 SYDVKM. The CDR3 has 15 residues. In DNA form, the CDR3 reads TGTGCCAGCAGAATACAGGGGAGGCGCAATCAGCCCCAGCATTTT. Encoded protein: CASRIQGRRNQPQHF.

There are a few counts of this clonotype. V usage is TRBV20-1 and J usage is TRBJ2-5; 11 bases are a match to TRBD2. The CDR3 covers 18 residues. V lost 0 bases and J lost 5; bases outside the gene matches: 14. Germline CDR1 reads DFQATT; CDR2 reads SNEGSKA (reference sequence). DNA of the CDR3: TGCAGTGCTAGAGATTTCCAGGGGACTAGCGGCCGGGGGGAGACCCAGTACTTC. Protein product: CSARDFQGTSGRGETQYF.

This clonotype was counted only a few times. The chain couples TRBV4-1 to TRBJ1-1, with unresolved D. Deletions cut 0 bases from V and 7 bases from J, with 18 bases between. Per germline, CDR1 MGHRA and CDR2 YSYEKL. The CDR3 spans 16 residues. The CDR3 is CASSQEPRRAPYEAFF. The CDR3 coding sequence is TGCGCCAGCAGCCAAGAACCTCGGAGGGCCCCATATGAAGCTTTCTTT.

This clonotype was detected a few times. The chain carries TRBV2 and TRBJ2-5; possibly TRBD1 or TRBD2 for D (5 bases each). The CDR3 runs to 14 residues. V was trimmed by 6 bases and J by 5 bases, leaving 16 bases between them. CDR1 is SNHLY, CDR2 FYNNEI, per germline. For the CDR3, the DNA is TGTGCCAGCAGCCCCGGGACGCCGAACGAGACCCAGTACTTC. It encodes CASSPGTPNETQYF.

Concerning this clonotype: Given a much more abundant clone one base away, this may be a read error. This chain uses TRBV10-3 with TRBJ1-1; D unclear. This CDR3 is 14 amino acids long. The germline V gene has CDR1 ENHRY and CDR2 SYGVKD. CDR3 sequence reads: CAVSLDGLNTEAFF. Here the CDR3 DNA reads TGTGCCGTCAGTTTGGACGGACTGAACACTGAAGCTTTCTTT.

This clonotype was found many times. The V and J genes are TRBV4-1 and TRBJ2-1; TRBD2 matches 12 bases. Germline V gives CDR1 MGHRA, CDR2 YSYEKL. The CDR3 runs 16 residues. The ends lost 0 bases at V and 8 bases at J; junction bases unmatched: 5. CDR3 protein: CASSQEEASGRDEQFF. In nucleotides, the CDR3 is TGCGCCAGCAGCCAAGAAGAGGCTAGCGGGAGGGATGAGCAGTTCTTC.

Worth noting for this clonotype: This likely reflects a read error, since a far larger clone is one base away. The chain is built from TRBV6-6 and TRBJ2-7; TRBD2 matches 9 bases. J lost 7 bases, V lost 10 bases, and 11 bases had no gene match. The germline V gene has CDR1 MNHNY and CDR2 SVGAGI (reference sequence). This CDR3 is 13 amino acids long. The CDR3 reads CATAGGNYNEQYF. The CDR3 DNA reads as TGTGCCACCGCGGGGGGGAACTACAATGAGCAGTACTTC.

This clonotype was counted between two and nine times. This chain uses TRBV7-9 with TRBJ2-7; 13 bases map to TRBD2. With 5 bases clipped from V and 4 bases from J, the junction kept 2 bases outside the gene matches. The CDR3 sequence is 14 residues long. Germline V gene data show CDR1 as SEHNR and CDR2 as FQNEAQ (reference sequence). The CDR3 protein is CASSTSGGAYEQYF. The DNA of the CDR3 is TGTGCCAGCAGCACTAGCGGGGGGGCGTACGAGCAGTACTTC.

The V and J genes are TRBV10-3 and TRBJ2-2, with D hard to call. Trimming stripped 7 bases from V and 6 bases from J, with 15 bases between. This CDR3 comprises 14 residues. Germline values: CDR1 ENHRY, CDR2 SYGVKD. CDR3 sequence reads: CAINAAIQAGELFF. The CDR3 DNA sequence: TGTGCCATCAATGCGGCCATACAAGCCGGGGAGCTGTTTTTT.

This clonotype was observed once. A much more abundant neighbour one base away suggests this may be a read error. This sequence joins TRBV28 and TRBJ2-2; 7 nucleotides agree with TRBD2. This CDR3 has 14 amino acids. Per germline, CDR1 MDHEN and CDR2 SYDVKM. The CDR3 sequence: CASRLAGFTPEQFF. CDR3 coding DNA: TGTGCCAGCAGATTAGCGGGTTTCACCCCGGAGCAGTTTTTT.

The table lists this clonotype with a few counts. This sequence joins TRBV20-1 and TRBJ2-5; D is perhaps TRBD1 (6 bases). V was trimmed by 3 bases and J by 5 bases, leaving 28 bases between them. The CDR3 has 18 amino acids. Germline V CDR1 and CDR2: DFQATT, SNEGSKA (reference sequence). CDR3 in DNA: TGCAGTGCTAGTCCCATTCTTACTGGGGGCAGCGTGAAGGAGACCCAGTACTTC. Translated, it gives CSASPILTGGSVKETQYF.

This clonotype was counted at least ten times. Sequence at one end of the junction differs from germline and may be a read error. CDR3 amino acids: CVSSLDRNTEAFF. The CDR3 region has the DNA TGCGTCAGCAGCTTGGACAGAAACACTGAAGCTTTCTTT. This chain joins TRBV5-1 and TRBJ1-1; D might be TRBD1 (6 bases). The CDR3 spans 13 residues. Per germline, CDR1 SGHRS and CDR2 YFSETQ.

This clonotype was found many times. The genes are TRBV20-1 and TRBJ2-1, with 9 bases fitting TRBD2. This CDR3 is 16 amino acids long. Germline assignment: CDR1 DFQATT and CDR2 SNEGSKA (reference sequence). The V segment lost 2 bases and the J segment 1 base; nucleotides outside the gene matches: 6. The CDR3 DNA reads TGCAGTGCTAGATTCTATCTAGCGGGATCCTACAATGAGCAGTTCTTC. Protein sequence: CSARFYLAGSYNEQFF.

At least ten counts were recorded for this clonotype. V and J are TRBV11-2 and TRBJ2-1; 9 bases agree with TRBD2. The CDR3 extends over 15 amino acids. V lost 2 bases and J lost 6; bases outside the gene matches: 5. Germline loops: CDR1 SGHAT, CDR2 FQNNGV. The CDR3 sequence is CASSLLAGRPNEQFF. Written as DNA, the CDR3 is TGTGCCAGCAGCTTACTAGCGGGGAGGCCCAATGAGCAGTTCTTC.

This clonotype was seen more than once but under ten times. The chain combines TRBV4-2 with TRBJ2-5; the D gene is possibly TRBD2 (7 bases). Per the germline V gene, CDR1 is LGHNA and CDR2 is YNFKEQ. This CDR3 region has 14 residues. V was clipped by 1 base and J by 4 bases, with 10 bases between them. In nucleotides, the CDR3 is TGTGCCAGCAGCCAAGTGAGGGGGGGAGAGACCCAGTACTTC. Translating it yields CASSQVRGGETQYF.

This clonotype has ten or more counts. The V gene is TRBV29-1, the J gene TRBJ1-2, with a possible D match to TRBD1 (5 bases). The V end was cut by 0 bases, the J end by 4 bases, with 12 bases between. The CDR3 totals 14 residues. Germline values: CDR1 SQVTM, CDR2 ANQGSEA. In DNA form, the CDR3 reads TGCAGCGTTGAAGATGGGGCAGCCGGCTATGGCTACACCTTC. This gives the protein CSVEDGAAGYGYTF.

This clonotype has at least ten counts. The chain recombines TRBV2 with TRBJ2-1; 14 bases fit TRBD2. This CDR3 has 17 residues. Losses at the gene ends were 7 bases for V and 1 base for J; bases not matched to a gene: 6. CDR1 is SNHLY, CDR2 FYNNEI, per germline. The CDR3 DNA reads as TGTGCCAGCATGGGACTAGCGGGAGACCAGTCCTACAATGAGCAGTTCTTC. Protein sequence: CASMGLAGDQSYNEQFF. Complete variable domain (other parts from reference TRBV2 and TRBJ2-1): EPEVTQTPSHQVTQMGQEVILRCVPISNHLYFYWYRQILGQKVEFLVSFYNNEISEKSEIFDDQFSVERPDGSNFTLKIRSTKLEDSAMYFCASMGLAGDQSYNEQFFGPGTRLTVL.

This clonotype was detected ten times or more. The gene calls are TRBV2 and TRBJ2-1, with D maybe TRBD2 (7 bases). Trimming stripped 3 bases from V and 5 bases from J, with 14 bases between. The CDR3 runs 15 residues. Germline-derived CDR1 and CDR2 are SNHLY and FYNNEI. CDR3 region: CASSDGGGANNEQFF. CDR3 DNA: TGTGCCAGCAGTGATGGTGGGGGGGCCAACAATGAGCAGTTCTTC.

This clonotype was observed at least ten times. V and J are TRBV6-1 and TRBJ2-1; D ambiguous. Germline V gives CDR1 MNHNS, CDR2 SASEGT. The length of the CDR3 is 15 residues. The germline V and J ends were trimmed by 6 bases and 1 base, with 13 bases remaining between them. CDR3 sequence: CASRRAKSSYNEQFF. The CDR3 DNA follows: TGTGCCAGCAGACGAGCGAAGAGTTCCTACAATGAGCAGTTCTTC.

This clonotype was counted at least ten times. The CDR3 protein is CASSFDNEQFF. CDR3 DNA sequence: TGCGCCAGCAGCTTTGACAATGAGCAGTTCTTC. This chain uses TRBV5-1 with TRBJ2-1; D gene ambiguous. V lost 2 bases, J lost 5 bases, and 2 bases lay in between. CDR3 length: 11 amino acids. Germline V CDR1 and CDR2: SGHRS, YFSETQ.

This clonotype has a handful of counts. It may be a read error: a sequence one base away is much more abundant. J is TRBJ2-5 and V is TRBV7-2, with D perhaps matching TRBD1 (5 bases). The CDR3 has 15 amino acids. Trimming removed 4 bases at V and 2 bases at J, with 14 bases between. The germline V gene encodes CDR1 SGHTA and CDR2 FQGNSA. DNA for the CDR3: TGTGCCAGCAGCTCCCCACAGGCTATTCAAGAGACCCAGTACTTC. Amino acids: CASSSPQAIQETQYF.

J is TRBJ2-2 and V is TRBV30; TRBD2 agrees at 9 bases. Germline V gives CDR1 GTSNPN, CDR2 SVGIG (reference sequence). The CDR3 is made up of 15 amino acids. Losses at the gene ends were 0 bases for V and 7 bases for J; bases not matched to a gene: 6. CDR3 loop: CAWSVLAGGSGELFF. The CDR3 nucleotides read TGTGCCTGGAGTGTACTTGCGGGAGGGAGCGGGGAGCTGTTTTTT.

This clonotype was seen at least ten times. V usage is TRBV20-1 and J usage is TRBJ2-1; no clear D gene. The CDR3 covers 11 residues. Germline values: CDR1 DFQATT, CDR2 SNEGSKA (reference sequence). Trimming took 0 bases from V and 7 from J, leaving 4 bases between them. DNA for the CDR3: TGCAGTGCTAGAGACATGAATGAGCAGTTCTTC. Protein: CSARDMNEQFF.

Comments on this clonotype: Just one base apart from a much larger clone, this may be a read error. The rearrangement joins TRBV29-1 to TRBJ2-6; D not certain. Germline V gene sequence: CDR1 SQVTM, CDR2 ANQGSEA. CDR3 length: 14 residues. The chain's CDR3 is CTVGSGYGANVLTF. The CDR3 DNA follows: TGCACCGTGGGGTCCGGTTACGGGGCCAACGTCCTGACTTTC.

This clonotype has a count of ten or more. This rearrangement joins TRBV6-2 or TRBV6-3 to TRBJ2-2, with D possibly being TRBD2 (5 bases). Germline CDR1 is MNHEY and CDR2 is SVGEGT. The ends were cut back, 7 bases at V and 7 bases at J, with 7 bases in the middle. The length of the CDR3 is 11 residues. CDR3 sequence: CASIGNGELFF. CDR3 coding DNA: TGTGCCAGCATCGGGAACGGGGAGCTGTTTTTT.

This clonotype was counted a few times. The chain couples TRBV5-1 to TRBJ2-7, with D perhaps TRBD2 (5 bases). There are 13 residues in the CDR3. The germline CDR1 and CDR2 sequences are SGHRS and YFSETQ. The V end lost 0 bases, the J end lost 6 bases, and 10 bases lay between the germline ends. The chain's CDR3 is CASSLEGASEQYF. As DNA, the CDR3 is TGCGCCAGCAGCTTGGAGGGAGCATCCGAGCAGTACTTC.

In DNA, the CDR3 is TGCGCCAGCAGTGCAAAGACAGGGGTAGAGACCCAGTACTTC. Amino acid sequence: CASSAKTGVETQYF. This chain joins TRBV10-2 and TRBJ2-5; 8 bases align to TRBD1. V shed 4 bases and J 4 bases; nucleotides not matched to a gene: 5. The CDR3 length is 14 residues. The germline CDR1 and CDR2 sequences are WSHSY and SAAADI.

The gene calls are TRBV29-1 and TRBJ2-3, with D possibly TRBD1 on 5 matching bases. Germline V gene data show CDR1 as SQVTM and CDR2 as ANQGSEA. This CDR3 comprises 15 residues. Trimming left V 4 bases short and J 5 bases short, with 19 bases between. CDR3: CSVAGGHLSGDTQYF. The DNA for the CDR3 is TGCAGCGTTGCTGGTGGACACCTCTCGGGAGATACGCAGTATTTT.